The T cell receptor beta chain described here comes from a study of blood T cells in healthy people across ages. Looked up from germline, CDR1 is SGHTA and CDR2 is FQGNSA. The junction had 3 bases not matched to a gene; V was cut back by 0 bases and J by 8 bases. This CDR3 has 15 residues. Through a sample-barcoded 5' primer and a J-beta primer mix, a second PCR was run for roughly 7 to 11 cycles. In TCRdb, the 5' RACE reads were re-called with MiXCR into one record per CDR3 protein. The sample yields hundreds of thousands of distinct CDR3 sequences, about 62% seen once. This clonotype has a handful of counts.

This receptor was taken from a man aged 25-45 years in good health. The specimen was blood. The V call is TRBV7-2, the J call TRBJ1-6; TRBD1 matches at 8 bases. CDR3 bases: TGTGCCAGCAGCTTAGCCGGACAGGGTTATTCACCCCTCCACTTT. Amino acids: CASSLAGQGYSPLHF. Supplemented by reference TRBV7-2 and TRBJ1-6, the full variable domain reads GAGVSQSPSNKVTEKGKDVELRCDPISGHTALYWYRQSLGQGLEFLIYFQGNSAPDKSGLPSDRFSAERTGGSVSTLTIQRTQQEDSAVYLCASSLAGQGYSPLHFGNGTRLTVT.